The clone carrying this TCR beta chain was found a few times. The source of the sample is a study of control samples from healthy donors and cancer patients. This table comes from immunoSEQ multiplex PCR, and its TCRdb copy is limited to in-frame clones, with some not included. The sample gives just under 80,000 clones, about 87% of which show up once; roughly 2% is in the top ten. V lost 7 bases and J lost 2, with 2 bases in between. This CDR3 spans 11 amino acids. The chain employs TRBV12-3 or TRBV12-4 and TRBJ2-2; D gene uncertain. This receptor was obtained from a woman aged 55-70 years with head and neck cancer. Input material: PBMCs. CDR3 loop: CASTNTGELFF. CDR3 DNA sequence: TGTGCCAGCACTAACACCGGGGAGCTGTTTTTT.